These T cell receptor beta chains were read from a single sample in a study of cytomegalovirus exposure and HLA in healthy donors. Using immunoSEQ multiplex PCR, the repertoire was profiled, and TCRdb retains in-frame clones only, with some absent. Among some 120,000 clones listed, 78% were seen once. Sequenced: PBMCs. These receptors were taken from a middle-aged woman in good health and CMV-seronegative. The CDR3 runs from the conserved cysteine through the conserved F or W. A D gene is named only where the DNA matches it firmly. Some rows have no size entry. The others give once, few or many, or a class for an expanded clone.

j_gene,abundance,len,v_gene,d_gene,CDR3nt,CDR3aa
TRBJ1-1,.,16,TRBV7-9,TRBD1,TGTGCCAGCAGCCCCCCATTCCGGGGACAGGCTCATGAAGCTTTCTTT,CASSPPFRGQAHEAFF
TRBJ2-7,.,14,TRBV2,TRBD2,TGTGCCAGCAGTGCGGGGACTAGTCCCTACGAGCAGTACTTC,CASSAGTSPYEQYF
TRBJ1-2,.,13,TRBV25-1,.,TGTGCCAGCAGTGAATGGAGGAACTATGGCTACACCTTC,CASSEWRNYGYTF
TRBJ1-5,.,12,TRBV6-5,.,TGTGCCATATCTAACAGGTATCAGCCCCAGCATTTT,CAISNRYQPQHF
TRBJ1-1,.,13,TRBV7-2,.,TGTGCCAGCTACGATCTGGGGGGGACTGAAGCTTTCTTT,CASYDLGGTEAFF
TRBJ1-3,.,14,TRBV5-1,.,TGCGCCAGCAGCCCGGACATCTCTGGAAACACCATATATTTT,CASSPDISGNTIYF
TRBJ1-5,.,15,TRBV28,TRBD1,TGTGCCAGCAGAACTCCGGGACAGGGGAATCAGCCCCAGCATTTT,CASRTPGQGNQPQHF
TRBJ2-7,.,14,TRBV28,TRBD1,TGTGCCAGCAGAACAGGGGGCGAACCCTACGAGCAGTACTTC,CASRTGGEPYEQYF
TRBJ1-1,once,14,TRBV5-1,.,TGCGCCAGCAGCTGGGGCCCAATGAACACTGAAGCTTTCTTT,CASSWGPMNTEAFF
TRBJ2-5,.,16,TRBV6-5,TRBD2,TGTGCCAGCAGTTACCGGAGACGGGAGTGGGGGGGGGAGCAGTACTTC,CASSYRRREWGGEQYF
TRBJ1-4,.,12,TRBV5-6,.,TGTGCCAGCAGCTTCAGTGGGACTCGGCTGTTTTTT,CASSFSGTRLFF
TRBJ2-3,.,12,TRBV19,TRBD2,TGTGCCAGTAAGGGACTAGGCGATACGCAGTATTTT,CASKGLGDTQYF
TRBJ1-2,once,12,TRBV6-4,.,TGTGCCAGCAGTCCTCAAAGAGGCCTGTACACCTTC,CASSPQRGLYTF
TRBJ2-3,.,16,TRBV10-1,TRBD2,TGCGCCAGCAGTGACCTGACTAGCGGATCCACAGATACGCAGTATTTT,CASSDLTSGSTDTQYF
TRBJ1-2,.,14,TRBV7-2,TRBD1,TGTGCCAGCAGCCCTGACAGGGAAAGCTATGGCTACACCTTC,CASSPDRESYGYTF
TRBJ1-2,.,13,TRBV28,.,TGTGCCAGCAGTTCTCCCGGGGACTATGGCTACACCTTC,CASSSPGDYGYTF
TRBJ1-3,.,15,TRBV5-1,.,TGCGCCAGCAGCTTGGCGGTTGCCTCTGGAAACACCATATATTTT,CASSLAVASGNTIYF
TRBJ2-1,.,14,TRBV7-9,TRBD2,TGTGCCAGCAGCCGCCCTGGACTAGTTAATGAGCAGTTCTTC,CASSRPGLVNEQFF
TRBJ2-1,once,17,TRBV4-1,TRBD1,TGCGCCAGCAGCCGCATCCCGGGACAGGGCTCCTACAATGAGCAGTTCTTC,CASSRIPGQGSYNEQFF
TRBJ1-6,.,14,TRBV11-2,.,TGTGCCAGCAGCTTAGAAGCAGGGGAATCACCCCTCCACTTT,CASSLEAGESPLHF
TRBJ1-5,.,14,TRBV19,.,TGTGCCAGTAGTATTTACGGTAGCAATCAGCCCCAGCATTTT,CASSIYGSNQPQHF
TRBJ2-2,.,15,TRBV6-5,TRBD2,TGTGCTAGCGGTTTGACTAGCGGGAGTTTCGGGGAGCTGTTTTTT,CASGLTSGSFGELFF
TRBJ2-2,few,16,TRBV25-1,.,TGTGCCAGCAGTGAAGTTAAGGATGGTAGCCCCGGGGAGCTGTTTTTT,CASSEVKDGSPGELFF
TRBJ2-7,.,14,TRBV2,TRBD1,TGTGCCAGCAGACTCGACAGGGCCTCCTACGAGCAGTACTTC,CASRLDRASYEQYF
TRBJ2-1,.,15,TRBV6-6,TRBD2,TGTGCCAGCAGATATAGCGGGAGAGGCCACAATGAGCAGTTCTTC,CASRYSGRGHNEQFF
TRBJ2-7,few,14,TRBV2,TRBD2,TGTGCCAGCAGTGAACGGGGGAGGGCCTACGAGCAGTACTTC,CASSERGRAYEQYF
TRBJ2-7,.,13,TRBV4-1,.,TGCGCCAGCAGCCAAGAGGGGGCCCGAGAGCAGTACTTC,CASSQEGAREQYF
TRBJ2-7,.,15,TRBV4-1,TRBD2,TGCGCCAGCAGCACTAGACTAGCGGGAGAAGGCGAGCAGTACTTC,CASSTRLAGEGEQYF
TRBJ2-7,.,15,TRBV5-1,.,TGCGCCAGCAGCTTGGGTGCGGGGCCAAACTACGAGCAGTACTTC,CASSLGAGPNYEQYF
TRBJ1-1,.,13,TRBV5-1,.,TGCGCCAGCAGCGACCAAGGGGACACTGAAGCTTTCTTT,CASSDQGDTEAFF
TRBJ2-1,.,14,TRBV5-6,TRBD2,TGTGCCAGCAGCCTCGGAGCGGGACTGGAGGAGCAGTTCTTC,CASSLGAGLEEQFF
TRBJ2-3,.,17,TRBV10-2,.,TGCGCCAGCAGTGAGTGGTTGTCAATCCCGGGCACAGATACGCAGTATTTT,CASSEWLSIPGTDTQYF
TRBJ2-7,few,17,TRBV29-1,TRBD1,TGCAGCGTTGCGGACAGGGTGGGTGTCCCAAACCTCTACGAGCAGTACTTC,CSVADRVGVPNLYEQYF
TRBJ2-1,.,13,TRBV7-9,.,TGTGCCAGCAGCATTACTGGTTACAATGAGCAGTTCTTC,CASSITGYNEQFF
TRBJ1-6,few,12,TRBV19,TRBD1,TGTGCCAGTAGTGGACAGGATTCACCCCTCCACTTT,CASSGQDSPLHF
TRBJ1-5,.,15,TRBV19,.,TGTGCCAGTAGCCTGACAGGATATAGCAATCAGCCCCAGCATTTT,CASSLTGYSNQPQHF
TRBJ1-3,.,14,TRBV5-5,.,TGTGCCAGCAGCCACGACAGTAATGGAAACACCATATATTTT,CASSHDSNGNTIYF
TRBJ1-2,.,13,TRBV2,.,TGTGCCAGCAGGGAGGGCGGCAGCTATGGCTACACCTTC,CASREGGSYGYTF
TRBJ1-2,.,14,TRBV28,.,TGTGCCAGCAGTTTGGGAGGGGGGCTCGATGGCTACACCTTC,CASSLGGGLDGYTF
TRBJ2-7,few,14,TRBV5-1,.,TGCGCCAGCAGCTTGTTTGAGAGCTCCTACGAGCAGTACTTC,CASSLFESSYEQYF
TRBJ1-4,.,14,TRBV6-1,TRBD1,TGTGCCAGCAGCAAGGGGACAGCTAATGAAAAACTGTTTTTT,CASSKGTANEKLFF
TRBJ2-1,.,17,TRBV4-3,TRBD2,TGCGCCAGCAGCCAAGGCCCGGGGGGGCTCTCCTACAATGAGCAGTTCTTC,CASSQGPGGLSYNEQFF
TRBJ1-3,.,16,TRBV5-1,.,TGCGCCAGCAGCTTGGAGATAGGGGTTTCTGGAAACACCATATATTTT,CASSLEIGVSGNTIYF
TRBJ2-7,medium-sized,14,TRBV11-2,.,TGTGCCAGCAGCTTAGTCCGGAGTTCCCACGAGCAGTACTTC,CASSLVRSSHEQYF
TRBJ1-2,.,12,TRBV7-5,.,TGTGCCAGAAACGGACAAGAGGATGGCTACACCTTC,CARNGQEDGYTF
TRBJ2-7,once,14,TRBV28,TRBD1,TGTGCCAGCAGTTCACCAGGGGGAGAGGACGAGCAGTACTTC,CASSSPGGEDEQYF
TRBJ2-1,.,16,TRBV5-8,TRBD2,TGTGCCAGCAGCGCGGGACTAGCGGGAGTCTCCAATGAGCAGTTCTTC,CASSAGLAGVSNEQFF
TRBJ2-7,.,14,TRBV4-1,.,TGCGCCAGCAGCCAAGCGGTAGCAGTCTACGAGCAGTACTTC,CASSQAVAVYEQYF
TRBJ2-7,once,16,TRBV7-3,TRBD2,TGTGCCAGCAGCCCCCATAGAGCGGGGGCAATCTACGAGCAGTACTTC,CASSPHRAGAIYEQYF
TRBJ2-1,once,13,TRBV7-9,.,TGTGCCAGCAGCATGCGACGGGACTCTGAGCAGTTCTTC,CASSMRRDSEQFF
TRBJ2-1,.,14,TRBV11-2,TRBD2,TGTGCCAGCAGCTTAAGTCTAGCGGACAATGAGCAGTTCTTC,CASSLSLADNEQFF
TRBJ2-1,.,16,TRBV11-2,TRBD2,TGTGCCAGCAGCTTAGGGCTAGCGGGATCCTACAATGAGCAGTTCTTC,CASSLGLAGSYNEQFF
TRBJ2-7,.,12,TRBV7-9,.,TGTGCCGCAGGAGAACAGGTTTACGAGCAGTACTTC,CAAGEQVYEQYF
TRBJ1-5,.,16,TRBV28,TRBD1,TGTGCCAGCACCGCGACAGGGTTGAATAGCAATCAGCCCCAGCATTTT,CASTATGLNSNQPQHF